A single TCR beta chain is shown here with its context. The antigen it binds to is not known. This may come from a read error, since a much larger clone is one base off. CDR1 LNHDA and CDR2 SQIVND were looked up in the germline V gene (reference sequence). The CDR3 measures 17 amino acids from cysteine to phenylalanine. Only CDR3 DNA is held: 51 bases, read in frame from base 1. V gives up 0 bases and J gives up 0 bases, and the segment between their germline ends measures 12 bases. This record comes from a study of CD8+CD57+ T cells in acquired aplastic anemia (dated by TCRdb to between 2018 and 2020). Describing the broader study: On average, sorted CD4+ and CD8+ cells yielded 3.2 ug of extracted DNA, with a range of 0.2 to 27.4 ug. A CD8+CD57+ expansion meant a frequency higher than the mean frequency seen in healthy subjects.

Genomic DNA was used as template for profiling of TCR beta VDJ combinations and CDR3 sequences. An Illumina HiSeq 2000 was used for TCR repertoire sequencing. The paper's processing steps were these. TRBV/TRBJ rearrangement plots, CDR3 size and DJ length profiles, and Simpson's diversity index were used to evaluate the repertoires. The most abundant DNA sequence in the deep sequencing data was taken as the immunodominant clone. CDR3 amino acid sequences were checked for sharing across subjects and were also compared against the VDJdb database and published repertoires. Using fastp trimming at Q25 and MiXCR clonotype assembly, TCRdb reanalyzed the public sequencing data and kept in-frame beta chains. All rows with the same CDR3 protein become a single entry with the most common DNA and genes. These V and J calls originate from TCRdb's pipeline instead of the authors' own analysis. This sample has hundreds of thousands of distinct CDR3 sequences in its table, and over 25% of those were observed once. 0.75% to 0.95% of the sample comes from the top ten.

The full study reports these points: Between patients and healthy controls, no significant difference in CD8+ Simpson's diversity was found (P=0.060). Roughly 29 CD8+ CDR3 sequences were found in both patients and controls but appeared to be highly expressed in patients and within the immunodominant clones of the patients.

Patients chosen for sequencing had shown expansion of CD8+CD57+ cells by flow cytometry. Every patient had a diagnosis of severe acquired aplastic anemia based on International Study of Aplastic Anemia and Agranulocytosis and Camitta criteria. Patients had received no therapy at the time of blood sampling. The study deep-sequenced TCR repertoires of sorted CD4+ and CD8+ blood T cells from severe aplastic anemia patients and healthy subjects. Patients were enrolled under clinicaltrials.gov protocols 00001620, 01623167, 00001397, 00071045, 00081523 and 00961064 in the USA. Ficoll-Paque density gradient centrifugation was used to isolate peripheral blood mononuclear cells. Before DNA was extracted, CD4+ and CD8+ T cells were sorted using either FACS or magnetic beads.

The chain links TRBV19 with TRBJ1-5; the D region possibly corresponds to TRBD1 (6 bases align). Sample: sorted CD4+, CD8+, or CD8+CD57+ T cells (not recorded which) from PBMCs. The sequence was collected from a human donor with aplastic anemia. The CDR3 corresponds to CASSIDAWTVSNQPQHF. The DNA reads TGTGCCAGTAGTATAGATGCTTGGACAGTTAGCAATCAGCCCCAGCATTTT.